This TCR beta chain was identified during a study of tumor-infiltrating lymphocytes in primary liver carcinoma. At the level of the study: All lesions had stage T1-T3 N0M0 and 4.2 to 10 cm widths. Every sample contained roughly 3.5 to 7.13 million productive TCRbeta reads, and these numbers were similar from one tissue type to another. Study-wide results and caveats: Overlap between tumor regions exceeded overlap of tumor with adjacent tissue or blood. When set against blood, tumors had a significantly higher top-250-clone fraction (p = 0.039).

Co-extraction of both nucleic acids (RNA and DNA) used about 19-33 mg of unsorted bulk tissue. V lost 0 bases and J 9 bases, leaving 21 bases between the germline ends. The CDR3 is 17 residues long. This clonotype has a count of ten or more. The target antigen is unknown. A primer in the constant region served to generate TCR beta cDNA from 500 to 600 ng of total RNA. Library construction for TCR beta comprised three nested multiplex PCR rounds performed with slightly modified ARM-PCR. The two initial PCR rounds, around 11 cycles each, used TRBV1-TRBV30 forward and C-beta reverse primers. Each CDR3 protein gets one entry after TCRdb re-called the multiplex PCR reads with MiXCR. The sample holds 90,000 to 150,000 distinct CDR3 sequences, nearly 70% seen once.

Sequenced input: tumor-adjacent normal liver tissue. The V and J genes are TRBV12-3 or TRBV12-4 and TRBJ2-1; perhaps D is TRBD1 or TRBD2 (5 bases each). This receptor was obtained from a woman aged 60-75 years with primary liver carcinoma and hepatitis B virus infection. CDR3 in amino acids: CASSLARVDTLFGEQFF. CDR3 bases: TGTGCCAGCAGTTTAGCGCGGGTGGACACTTTGTTTGGTGAGCAGTTCTTC.